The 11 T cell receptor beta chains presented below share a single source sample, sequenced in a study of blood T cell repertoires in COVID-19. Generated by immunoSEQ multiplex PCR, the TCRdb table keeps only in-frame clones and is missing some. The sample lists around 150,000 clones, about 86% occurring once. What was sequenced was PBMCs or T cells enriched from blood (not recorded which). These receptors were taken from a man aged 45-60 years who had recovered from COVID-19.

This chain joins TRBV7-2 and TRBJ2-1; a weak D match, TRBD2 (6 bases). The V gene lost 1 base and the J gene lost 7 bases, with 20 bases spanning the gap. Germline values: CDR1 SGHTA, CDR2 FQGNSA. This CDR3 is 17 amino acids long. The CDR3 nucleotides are TGTGCCAGCAGCTTAGGAGGCCGGGCGGGGAATAGGAATGAGCAGTTCTTC. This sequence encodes CASSLGGRAGNRNEQFF.

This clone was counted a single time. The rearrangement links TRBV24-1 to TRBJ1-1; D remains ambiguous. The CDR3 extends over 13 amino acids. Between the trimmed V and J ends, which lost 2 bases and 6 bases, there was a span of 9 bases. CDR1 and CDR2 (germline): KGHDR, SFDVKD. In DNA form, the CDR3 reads TGTGCCACCAGTGATTACAGCCTACCTGAAGCTTTCTTT. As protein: CATSDYSLPEAFF.

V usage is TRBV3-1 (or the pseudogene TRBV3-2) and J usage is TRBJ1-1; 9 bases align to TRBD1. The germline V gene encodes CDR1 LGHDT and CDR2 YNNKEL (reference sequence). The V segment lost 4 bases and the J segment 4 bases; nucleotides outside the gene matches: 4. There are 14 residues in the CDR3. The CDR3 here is CASSLGQGRTEAFF. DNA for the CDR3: TGTGCCAGCAGCCTGGGACAGGGTCGCACTGAAGCTTTCTTT.

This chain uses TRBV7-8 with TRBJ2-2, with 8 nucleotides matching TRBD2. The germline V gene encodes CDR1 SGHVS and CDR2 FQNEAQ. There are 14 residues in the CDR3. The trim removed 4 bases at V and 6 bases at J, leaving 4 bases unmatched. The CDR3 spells CASSSGGAPGELFF. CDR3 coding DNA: TGTGCCAGCAGCTCCGGGGGGGCACCCGGGGAGCTGTTTTTT.

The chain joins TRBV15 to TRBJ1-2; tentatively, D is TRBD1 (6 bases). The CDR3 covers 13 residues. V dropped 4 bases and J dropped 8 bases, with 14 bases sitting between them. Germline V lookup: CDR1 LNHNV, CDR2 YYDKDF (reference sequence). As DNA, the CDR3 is TGTGCCACCAGCACGGGGGGGCCTGGGGGCTACACCTTC. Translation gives CATSTGGPGGYTF.

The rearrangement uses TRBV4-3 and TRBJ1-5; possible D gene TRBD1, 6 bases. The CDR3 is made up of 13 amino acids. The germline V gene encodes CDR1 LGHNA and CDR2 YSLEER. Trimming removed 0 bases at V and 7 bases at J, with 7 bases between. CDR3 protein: CASSQDDRQPQHF. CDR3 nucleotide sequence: TGCGCCAGCAGCCAAGATGACAGGCAGCCCCAGCATTTT.

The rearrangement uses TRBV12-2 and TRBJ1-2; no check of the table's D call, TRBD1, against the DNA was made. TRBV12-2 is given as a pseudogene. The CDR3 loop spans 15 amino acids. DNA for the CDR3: TGTGCAAGTCGCCAGACAGGGGAGGGTCGGTATGGCTACACCTTC. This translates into CASRQTGEGRYGYTF.

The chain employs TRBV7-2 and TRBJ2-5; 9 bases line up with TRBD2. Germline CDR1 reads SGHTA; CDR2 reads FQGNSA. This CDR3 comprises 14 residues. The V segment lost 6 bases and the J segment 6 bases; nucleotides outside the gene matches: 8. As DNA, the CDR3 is TGTGCCAGCAGTCAAGGACTAGCGTTACAGACCCAGTACTTC. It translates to CASSQGLALQTQYF.

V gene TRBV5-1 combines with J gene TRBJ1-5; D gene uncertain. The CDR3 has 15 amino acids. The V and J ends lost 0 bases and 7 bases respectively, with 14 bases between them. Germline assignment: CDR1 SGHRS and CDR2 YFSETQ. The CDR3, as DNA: TGCGCCAGCAGCTTGGTGCCCGAAGCAGGACAGCCCCAGCATTTT. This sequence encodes CASSLVPEAGQPQHF.

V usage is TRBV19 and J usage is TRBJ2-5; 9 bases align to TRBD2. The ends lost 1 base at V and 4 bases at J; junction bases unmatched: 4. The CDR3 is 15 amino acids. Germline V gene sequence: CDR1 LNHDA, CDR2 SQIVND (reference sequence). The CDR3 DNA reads TGTGCCAGTAGTATAGCTGCGGGGGGGAGAGAGACCCAGTACTTC. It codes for CASSIAAGGRETQYF. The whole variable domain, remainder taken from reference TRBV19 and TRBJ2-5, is DGGITQSPKYLFRKEGQNVTLSCEQNLNHDAMYWYRQDPGQGLRLIYYSQIVNDFQKGDIAEGYSVSREKKESFPLTVTSAQKNPTAFYLCASSIAAGGRETQYFGPGTRLLVL.

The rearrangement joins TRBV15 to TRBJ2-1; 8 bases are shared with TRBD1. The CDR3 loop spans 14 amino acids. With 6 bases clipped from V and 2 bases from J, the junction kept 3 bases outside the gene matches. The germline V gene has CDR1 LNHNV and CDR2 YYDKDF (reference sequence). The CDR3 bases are TGTGCCACCAGTAGACAGGGGACCTACAATGAGCAGTTCTTC. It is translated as CATSRQGTYNEQFF.